A selection of T cell receptor beta chains follows, all from one sample in a study of beta chain features in type 1 diabetes. The protocol was immunoSEQ multiplex PCR, while the TCRdb copy is restricted to in-frame clones and leaves out a portion. This sample yields 160,000 or so clones, of which over 8.5% are seen a single time; about 2% belongs to the top ten. The sequenced sample was central memory CD4+ T cells from blood. The receptors originated from a man between 18 and 35 years old in good health. The CDR3 runs from the conserved cysteine through the conserved F or W. D genes are given only for firm matches. Only part of the rows carry a size: once, few, many, or a class if the clone is expanded.

D gene	V gene	J gene	clone size	CDR3 protein	CDR3 DNA
.	TRBV4-2	TRBJ2-5	.	CASSQEPGQETQYF	TGTGCCAGCAGCCAAGAACCGGGGCAAGAGACCCAGTACTTC
.	TRBV14	TRBJ2-7	.	CASSQRPGTDYEQYF	TGTGCCAGCAGCCAACGACCCGGGACGGACTACGAGCAGTACTTC
.	TRBV27	TRBJ2-7	.	CASSPSGWPAYEQYF	TGTGCCAGCAGTCCGTCCGGATGGCCGGCCTACGAGCAGTACTTC
.	TRBV5-1	TRBJ2-5	.	CASSFQGQDQETQYF	TGCGCCAGCAGCTTTCAGGGTCAGGACCAAGAGACCCAGTACTTC
TRBD2	TRBV11-2	TRBJ2-1	.	CASSAGTRSYNEQFF	TGTGCCAGCAGCGCCGGGACTAGATCATACAATGAGCAGTTCTTC
TRBD2	TRBV14	TRBJ2-3	many	CASSQSGLAVYF	TGTGCCAGCAGCCAATCCGGACTAGCCGTGTATTTT
TRBD2	TRBV18	TRBJ2-1	few	CASSLGGYNEQFF	TGTGCCAGCTCACTGGGAGGGTACAATGAGCAGTTCTTC
.	TRBV5-6	TRBJ1-1	few	CASSPWAVNTEAFF	TGTGCCAGCAGCCCCTGGGCCGTGAACACTGAAGCTTTCTTT
.	TRBV6-1	TRBJ2-3	.	CASDGRGGTDTQYF	TGTGCCAGCGATGGCAGGGGTGGTACAGATACGCAGTATTTT
.	TRBV6-6	TRBJ2-6	few	CASSYSSSSGANVLTF	TGTGCCAGCAGTTACTCATCGAGCTCTGGGGCCAACGTCCTGACTTTC
.	TRBV7-8	TRBJ2-5	few	CASSLGQETQYF	TGTGCCAGCAGCTTAGGGCAAGAGACCCAGTACTTC